The rows below give T cell receptor beta chains drawn from one sample of a study. In TCRdb, the reads were re-called with MiXCR into one record per CDR3 protein. The repertoire consists of 200 or so distinct CDR3 sequences, with under 25% occurring once and the leading ten covering 50% to 65%. The specimen sequenced was CD8+ T cells (not recorded whether cultured). These TCRs come from a male donor. Each CDR3 is given with its conserved first and last residue. Fields, in order: V gene, D gene, clone size, J gene, CDR3 DNA, CDR3 protein. D genes are given only for firm matches. Size is omitted from some rows. Given values are once, few, many or a class for expanded clones.

TRBV14	NA	few	TRBJ2-4	TGTGCCAGCAGCCCCCTGAAAAACATTCAGTACTTC	CASSPLKNIQYF
TRBV14	NA	few	TRBJ2-2	TGTGCCAGCAGCCCCCGGGGGTGGAACACCGGGGAGCTGTTTTTT	CASSPRGWNTGELFF
TRBV6-4	TRBD2	hyperexpanded	TRBJ2-1	TGTGCCAGCGCGGGACTAGCGGGAGCCGATGAGCAGTTCTTC	CASAGLAGADEQFF
TRBV20-1	TRBD1	large	TRBJ2-4	TGCAGTGCAAGACAGGGGGGACTAGCCAAAAACATTCAGTACTTC	CSARQGGLAKNIQYF
TRBV12-3/TRBV12-4	TRBD1	few	TRBJ2-2	TGTGCCAGCAGTCCTGGACAGGGGGCTTACACCGGGGAGCTGTTTTTT	CASSPGQGAYTGELFF
TRBV27	NA	hyperexpanded	TRBJ1-5	TGTGCCAGCAGTTTGGGGCCGTATAATCAGCCCCAGCATTTT	CASSLGPYNQPQHF
TRBV24-1	TRBD1	hyperexpanded	TRBJ2-1	TGTGCCACCAGTGATTTGCACAGGGGCGATGAGCAGTTCTTC	CATSDLHRGDEQFF
TRBV19	NA	large	TRBJ2-2	TGTGCCAGTGGTCGGGGCTACACCGGGGAGCTGTTTTTT	CASGRGYTGELFF
TRBV20-1	NA	NA	TRBJ2-1	TGCAGTCCCGGAAGGTGGCAGGGGAGCTCCTACAATGAGCAGTTCTTC	CSPGRWQGSSYNEQFF
TRBV29-1	TRBD2	large	TRBJ2-1	TGCAGCGTTTTACCGGGACTAGTGTACAATGAGCAGTTCTTC	CSVLPGLVYNEQFF
TRBV10-1	TRBD1	few	TRBJ1-1	TGCGCCAGCTCGGGACAGGGGGCCACTGAAGCTTTCTTT	CASSGQGATEAFF
TRBV29-1	NA	large	TRBJ2-3	TGCAGCGTTGAATACCCTTCGGGACAACCCATGGATACGCAGTATTTT	CSVEYPSGQPMDTQYF
TRBV12-5	NA	hyperexpanded	TRBJ1-1	TGTGCTAGTGGTTTCGGAAACACTGAAGCTTTCTTT	CASGFGNTEAFF
TRBV20-1	NA	NA	TRBJ2-2	TGCAGTGCTAGTACTGGGGCGGATACCGGGGAGCTGTTTTTT	CSASTGADTGELFF